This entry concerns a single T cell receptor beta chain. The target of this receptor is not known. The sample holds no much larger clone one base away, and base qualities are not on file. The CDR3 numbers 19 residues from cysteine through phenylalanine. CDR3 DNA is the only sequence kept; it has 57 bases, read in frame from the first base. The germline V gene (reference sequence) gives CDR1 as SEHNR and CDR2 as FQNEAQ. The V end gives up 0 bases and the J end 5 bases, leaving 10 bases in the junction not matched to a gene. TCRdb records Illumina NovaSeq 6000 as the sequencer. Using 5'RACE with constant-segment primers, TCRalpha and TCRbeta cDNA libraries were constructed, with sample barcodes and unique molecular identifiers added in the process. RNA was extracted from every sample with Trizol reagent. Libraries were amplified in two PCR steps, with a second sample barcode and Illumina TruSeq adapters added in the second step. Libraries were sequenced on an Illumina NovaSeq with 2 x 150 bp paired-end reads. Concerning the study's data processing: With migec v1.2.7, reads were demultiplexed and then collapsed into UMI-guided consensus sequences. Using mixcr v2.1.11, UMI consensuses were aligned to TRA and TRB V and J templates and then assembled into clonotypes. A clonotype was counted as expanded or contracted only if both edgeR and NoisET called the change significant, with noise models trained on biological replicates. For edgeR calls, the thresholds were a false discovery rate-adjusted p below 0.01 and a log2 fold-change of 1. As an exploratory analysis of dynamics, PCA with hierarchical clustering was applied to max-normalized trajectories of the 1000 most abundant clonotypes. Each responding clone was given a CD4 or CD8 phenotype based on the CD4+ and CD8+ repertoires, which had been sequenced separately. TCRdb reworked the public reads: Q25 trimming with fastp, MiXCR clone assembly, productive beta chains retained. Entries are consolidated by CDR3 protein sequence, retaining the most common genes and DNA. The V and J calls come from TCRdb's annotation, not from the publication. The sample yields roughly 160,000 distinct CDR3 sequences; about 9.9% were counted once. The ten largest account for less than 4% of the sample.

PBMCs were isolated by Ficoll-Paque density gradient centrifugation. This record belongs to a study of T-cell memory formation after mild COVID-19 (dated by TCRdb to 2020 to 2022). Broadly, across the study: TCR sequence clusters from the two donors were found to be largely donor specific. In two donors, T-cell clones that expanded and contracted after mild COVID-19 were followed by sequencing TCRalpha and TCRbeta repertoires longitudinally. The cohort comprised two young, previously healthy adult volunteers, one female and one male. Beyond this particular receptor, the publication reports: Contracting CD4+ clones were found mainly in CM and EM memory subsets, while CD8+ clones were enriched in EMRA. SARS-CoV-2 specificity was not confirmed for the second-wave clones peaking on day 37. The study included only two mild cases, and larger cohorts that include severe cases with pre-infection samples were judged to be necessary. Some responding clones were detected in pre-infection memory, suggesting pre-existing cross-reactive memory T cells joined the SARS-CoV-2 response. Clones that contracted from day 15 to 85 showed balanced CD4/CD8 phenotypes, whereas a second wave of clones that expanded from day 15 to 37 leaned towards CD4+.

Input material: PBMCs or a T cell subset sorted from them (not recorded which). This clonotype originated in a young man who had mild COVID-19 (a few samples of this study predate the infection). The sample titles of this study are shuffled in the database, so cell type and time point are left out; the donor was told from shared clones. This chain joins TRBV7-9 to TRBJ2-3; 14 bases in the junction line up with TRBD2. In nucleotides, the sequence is TGTGCCAGCAGCTTAGCGACGTGGACTAGCGGGGGGCCGGGAGATACGCAGTATTTT. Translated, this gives CASSLATWTSGGPGDTQYF.